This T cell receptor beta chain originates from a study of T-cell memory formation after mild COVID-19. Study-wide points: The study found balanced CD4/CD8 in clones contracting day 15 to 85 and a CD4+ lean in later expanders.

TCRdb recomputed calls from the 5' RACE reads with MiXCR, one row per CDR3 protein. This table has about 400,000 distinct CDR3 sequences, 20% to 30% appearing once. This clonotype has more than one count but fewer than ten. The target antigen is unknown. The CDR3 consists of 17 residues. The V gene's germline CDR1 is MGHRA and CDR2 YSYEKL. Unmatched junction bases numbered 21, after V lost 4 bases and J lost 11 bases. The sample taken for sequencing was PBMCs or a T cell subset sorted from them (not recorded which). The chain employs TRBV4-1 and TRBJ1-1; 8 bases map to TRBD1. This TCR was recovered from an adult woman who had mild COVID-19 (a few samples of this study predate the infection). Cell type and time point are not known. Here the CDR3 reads CASSPQGGRGRRVDAFF. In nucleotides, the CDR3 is TGCGCCAGCAGCCCACAAGGTGGCAGGGGGCGCCGAGTGGATGCTTTCTTT.